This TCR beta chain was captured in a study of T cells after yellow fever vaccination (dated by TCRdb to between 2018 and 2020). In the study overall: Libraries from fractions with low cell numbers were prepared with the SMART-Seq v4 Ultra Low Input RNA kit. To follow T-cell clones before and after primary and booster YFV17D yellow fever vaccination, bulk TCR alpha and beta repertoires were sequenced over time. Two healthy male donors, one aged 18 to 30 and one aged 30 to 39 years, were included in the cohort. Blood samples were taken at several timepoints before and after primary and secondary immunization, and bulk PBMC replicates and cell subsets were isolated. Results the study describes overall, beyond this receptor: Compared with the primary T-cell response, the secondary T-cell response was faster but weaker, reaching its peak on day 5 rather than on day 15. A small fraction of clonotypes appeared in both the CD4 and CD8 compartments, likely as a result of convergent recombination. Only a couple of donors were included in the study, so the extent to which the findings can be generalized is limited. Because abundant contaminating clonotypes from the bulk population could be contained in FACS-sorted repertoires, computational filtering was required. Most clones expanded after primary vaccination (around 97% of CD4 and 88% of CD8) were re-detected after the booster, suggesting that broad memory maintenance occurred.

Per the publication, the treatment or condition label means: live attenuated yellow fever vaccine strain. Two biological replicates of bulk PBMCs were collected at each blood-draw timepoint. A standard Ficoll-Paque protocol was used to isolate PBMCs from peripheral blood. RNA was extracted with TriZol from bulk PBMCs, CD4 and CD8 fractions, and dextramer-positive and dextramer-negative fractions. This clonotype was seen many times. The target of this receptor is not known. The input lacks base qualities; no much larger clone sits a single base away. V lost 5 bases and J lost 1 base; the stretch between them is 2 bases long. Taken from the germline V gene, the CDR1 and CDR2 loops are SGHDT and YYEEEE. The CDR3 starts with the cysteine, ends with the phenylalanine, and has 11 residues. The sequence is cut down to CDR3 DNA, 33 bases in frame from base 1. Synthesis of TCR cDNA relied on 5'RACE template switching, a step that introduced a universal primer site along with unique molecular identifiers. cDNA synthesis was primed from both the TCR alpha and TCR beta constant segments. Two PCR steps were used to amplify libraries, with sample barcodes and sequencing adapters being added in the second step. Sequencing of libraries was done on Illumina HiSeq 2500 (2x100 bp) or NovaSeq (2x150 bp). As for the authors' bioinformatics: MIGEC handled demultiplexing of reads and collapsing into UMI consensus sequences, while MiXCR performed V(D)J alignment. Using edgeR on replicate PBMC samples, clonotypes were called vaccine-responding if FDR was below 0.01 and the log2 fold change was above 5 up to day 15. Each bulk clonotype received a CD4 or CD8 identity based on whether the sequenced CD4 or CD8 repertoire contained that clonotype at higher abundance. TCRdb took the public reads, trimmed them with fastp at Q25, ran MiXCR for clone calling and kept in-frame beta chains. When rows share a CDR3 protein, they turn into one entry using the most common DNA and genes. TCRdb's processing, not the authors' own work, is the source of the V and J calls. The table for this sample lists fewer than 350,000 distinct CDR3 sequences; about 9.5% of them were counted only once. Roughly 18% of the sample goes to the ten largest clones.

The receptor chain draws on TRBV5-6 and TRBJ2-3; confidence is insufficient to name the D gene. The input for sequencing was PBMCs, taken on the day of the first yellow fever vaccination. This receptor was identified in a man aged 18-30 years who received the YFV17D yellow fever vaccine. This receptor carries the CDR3 CASRGTDTQYF. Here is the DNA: TGTGCCAGCAGGGGCACAGATACGCAGTATTTT.